This TCR beta chain was captured by sequencing in a study of T cells after yellow fever vaccination. The V end was cut by 1 base, the J end by 0 bases, with 7 bases between. Germline V gene sequence: CDR1 DFQATT, CDR2 SNEGSKA (reference sequence). The length of the CDR3 is 14 residues. TCRdb independently ran MiXCR on the 5' RACE reads; one entry per CDR3 protein. This sample yields hundreds of thousands of distinct CDR3 sequences, of which less than 4.5% are seen a single time; around 22% belongs to the top ten. In this sample, this clonotype turned up a few times. This TCR was sampled from a man aged 18 to 29 who received the YFV17D yellow fever vaccine. Here the sequenced sample was PBMCs, taken on the day of the yellow fever booster vaccination. The J gene is TRBJ1-3, the V gene TRBV20-1, with a possible D match to TRBD1 (6 bases). The CDR3: CSARGTASGNTIYF. The CDR3 nucleotides read TGCAGTGCTAGAGGGACAGCCTCTGGAAACACCATATATTTT.